This T cell receptor beta chain was profiled in a study of blood T cell repertoires in COVID-19. Study-wide background: Samples representing acute and convalescent COVID-19 were sourced from the United States, Italy and Spain.

The germline gives CDR1 MNHEY, CDR2 SMNVEV (reference sequence). This CDR3 region has 14 residues. Trimming stripped 6 bases from V and 1 base from J, with 13 bases between. Under the authors' procedure: From reference gene primer amplification, estimates of nucleated cell counts were derived. Measured with immunoSEQ multiplex PCR; TCRdb has only the in-frame clones, and not every one. The D gene and trimming were derived from the DNA, and the V and J assignments and clone size from that table. Altogether about 200,000 clones are present, about 80% being singletons, with the ten largest covering approximately 6.9%.

The TCR originated in a human donor with acute or convalescent COVID-19. The donor label of this sample is uncertain. The chain recombines TRBV27 with TRBJ2-7; D is possibly TRBD1 (6 bases). The sample consisted of peripheral blood. Here the CDR3 reads CASRWSRGSYEQYF. DNA for the CDR3: TGTGCCAGCAGATGGTCCAGGGGTTCCTACGAGCAGTACTTC.